Following are 5 T cell receptor beta chains from one sample sequenced in a study of CD4 T cells in relation to SARS-CoV-2 and coronaviruses (dated by TCRdb to the early 2020s). The library was produced with the immunoSEQ multiplex PCR assay. As stored in TCRdb, this immuneACCESS dataset retains in-frame rearrangements with V and J assigned. A fraction of the clones does not appear; measured against another copy, unresolved V genes explain less than half of the discrepancy, and the remainder lacks a known reason. The table for this sample lists about 21,000 clones; approximately 82% of them were counted only once. Of the sample, 15% to 20% is held by the ten largest clones. Antigen specificity for these receptors is unknown. CD4+ T cells from unexposed donors were collected before the COVID-19 pandemic (2011-2018). The EasySep CD4+ T cell isolation kit was used to isolate CD4+ T cells once the cultures had run for roughly eleven days.

Sequencing used CD4+ T cells from PBMCs, cultured in vitro. These receptors were taken from a human donor in good health.

V is TRBV19 and J is TRBJ2-1, with D perhaps TRBD2 (5 bases). Trimming removed 10 bases at V and 6 bases at J, with 22 bases between. This CDR3 comprises 15 residues. CDR1 is LNHDA, CDR2 SQIVND, per germline (reference sequence). The CDR3 region is CATSPGEFRANEQFF. CDR3 in DNA: TGTGCCACCTCACCTGGGGAGTTTAGGGCCAATGAGCAGTTCTTC. The complete variable domain, with remaining parts taken from reference TRBV19 and TRBJ2-1, reads DGGITQSPKYLFRKEGQNVTLSCEQNLNHDAMYWYRQDPGQGLRLIYYSQIVNDFQKGDIAEGYSVSREKKESFPLTVTSAQKNPTAFYLCATSPGEFRANEQFFGPGTRLTVL.

The chain recombines TRBV24-1 with TRBJ2-2; 7 nucleotides agree with TRBD2. The CDR3 length is 16 residues. V shed 2 bases, J shed 1 base, and the junction held 3 bases outside the gene matches. Germline V lookup: CDR1 KGHDR, CDR2 SFDVKD. CDR3 nucleotide sequence: TGTGCCACCAGTGATTCGGCTAGCGGGAACACCGGGGAGCTGTTTTTT. This translates into CATSDSASGNTGELFF.

The chain employs TRBV30 and TRBJ1-2; D may be TRBD1 (5 bases). The CDR3 is 13 residues long. Trimming took 3 bases from V and 10 from J, leaving 18 bases between them. The germline V gene has CDR1 GTSNPN and CDR2 SVGIG (reference sequence). As DNA, the CDR3 is TGTGCCTGGAGCAAGGGGCGGTTATGGACCTACACCTTC. It yields the protein CAWSKGRLWTYTF.

The chain couples TRBV30 to TRBJ1-3; D gene unclear. The CDR3 runs 17 residues. Germline CDR1 GTSNPN, CDR2 SVGIG (reference sequence). The V end was cut by 2 bases, the J end by 0 bases, with 17 bases between. The CDR3 sequence is CAWSPLKIGNSGNTIYF. Written as DNA, the CDR3 is TGTGCCTGGAGTCCTCTAAAGATAGGTAACTCTGGAAACACCATATATTTT.

A single count supports this clone. CDR3 protein: CASSPLVGGPGNEQFF. CDR3 sequence (DNA): TGTGCCAGCTCACCATTGGTGGGAGGGCCCGGCAATGAGCAGTTCTTC. The rearrangement uses TRBV18 and TRBJ2-1; 7 bases line up with TRBD2. The CDR3 consists of 16 residues. Germline V lookup: CDR1 KGHSH, CDR2 LQKENI. Trimming removed 2 bases from V and 6 bases from J; junction bases left unmatched: 10.